These T cell receptor beta chains were read from a single sample in a study of CD8+ T cells in alopecia areata. TCRdb's copy holds only in-frame clones and misses some; the assay was immunoSEQ multiplex PCR. Altogether 150,000 to 250,000 clones are present, roughly three fifths being singletons, with the ten largest covering less than 3.5%. Sample: CD4+ T cells sorted from blood, taken at week 4, from a patient treated with tofacitinib. Receptors originate from a human donor with alopecia areata. Each CDR3 is given with its conserved first and last residue. The order of the fields is clone size, D gene, V gene, J gene, CDR3 DNA, CDR3 protein. The D gene is left open where the match is weak. Only part of the rows carry a size: once, few, many, or a class if the clone is expanded.

clone_size: few
d_call: -
v_call: TRBV29-1
j_call: TRBJ1-4
cdr3_nt: TGCAGCGTGCACACTGAAAAACTGTTTTTT
cdr3_aa: CSVHTEKLFF

clone_size: few
d_call: -
v_call: TRBV14
j_call: TRBJ1-5
cdr3_nt: TGTGCCAGTGCCCAGGGCAACAATCAGCCCCAGCATTTT
cdr3_aa: CASAQGNNQPQHF

clone_size: few
d_call: -
v_call: TRBV7-2
j_call: TRBJ2-5
cdr3_nt: TGTGCCAGCAGCTTAGGATCAGAGACCCAGTACTTC
cdr3_aa: CASSLGSETQYF

clone_size: -
d_call: -
v_call: TRBV18
j_call: TRBJ1-1
cdr3_nt: TGTGCCAGCTCACCAAGGGGGGCGAACACTGAAGCTTTCTTT
cdr3_aa: CASSPRGANTEAFF

clone_size: few
d_call: -
v_call: TRBV10-3
j_call: TRBJ2-2
cdr3_nt: TGTGCCATCAGTGGCTCTGGGGGGGAGCTGTTTTTT
cdr3_aa: CAISGSGGELFF

clone_size: -
d_call: -
v_call: TRBV5-8
j_call: TRBJ1-1
cdr3_nt: TGTGCCAGCAGCTTGGATTCTGGCCAGAACACTGAAGCTTTCTTT
cdr3_aa: CASSLDSGQNTEAFF

clone_size: few
d_call: -
v_call: TRBV30
j_call: TRBJ1-5
cdr3_nt: TGTGCCTGGGGTCGACAGGAGTATAGCAATCAGCCCCAGCATTTT
cdr3_aa: CAWGRQEYSNQPQHF

clone_size: -
d_call: TRBD1
v_call: TRBV5-6
j_call: TRBJ1-1
cdr3_nt: TGTGCCAGCAGCTCGGGACAGGGGTTGGTTGAAGCTTTCTTT
cdr3_aa: CASSSGQGLVEAFF

clone_size: -
d_call: -
v_call: TRBV4-2
j_call: TRBJ2-7
cdr3_nt: TGTGCCAGCAGCCAAGAACAATCCCCCTCCTACGAGCAGTACTTC
cdr3_aa: CASSQEQSPSYEQYF

clone_size: -
d_call: -
v_call: TRBV4-1
j_call: TRBJ2-7
cdr3_nt: TGCGCCAGCAGCCAAGATTGGGGGGCTGCCCAAACCGAGCAGTACTTC
cdr3_aa: CASSQDWGAAQTEQYF

clone_size: once
d_call: TRBD1
v_call: TRBV7-9
j_call: TRBJ1-1
cdr3_nt: TGTGCCAGCAGCACGCGGGACAGGGAGGCTGAAGCTTTCTTT
cdr3_aa: CASSTRDREAEAFF

clone_size: -
d_call: -
v_call: TRBV5-1
j_call: TRBJ2-2
cdr3_nt: TGCGCCAGCAGCTTGGGCAGAAGTGGAACCGGGGAGCTGTTTTTT
cdr3_aa: CASSLGRSGTGELFF

clone_size: -
d_call: -
v_call: TRBV30
j_call: TRBJ2-1
cdr3_nt: TGTGCCTGGATTGGCGGGATCCCCTACAATGAGCAGTTCTTC
cdr3_aa: CAWIGGIPYNEQFF

clone_size: -
d_call: -
v_call: TRBV6-5
j_call: TRBJ1-6
cdr3_nt: TGTGCCAGCAGTTACAGGGACCGCAATTCACCCCTCCACTTT
cdr3_aa: CASSYRDRNSPLHF

clone_size: -
d_call: TRBD1
v_call: TRBV10-3
j_call: TRBJ2-5
cdr3_nt: TGTGCCATCAGTGACCTACAGGGGGAGACCCAGTACTTC
cdr3_aa: CAISDLQGETQYF

clone_size: once
d_call: -
v_call: TRBV25-1
j_call: TRBJ2-7
cdr3_nt: TGTGCCAGCAGCCAAACCACAGCCGGCAGATCCTACGAGCAGTACTTC
cdr3_aa: CASSQTTAGRSYEQYF

clone_size: -
d_call: TRBD1
v_call: TRBV30
j_call: TRBJ2-5
cdr3_nt: TGTGCCTGGAGTGTCGGATCGGGACAGCAAGAGACCCAGTACTTC
cdr3_aa: CAWSVGSGQQETQYF

clone_size: -
d_call: TRBD1
v_call: TRBV4-3
j_call: TRBJ1-2
cdr3_nt: TGCGCCAGCAGCCAAGGGGACAGGGCTAACTATGGCTACACCTTC
cdr3_aa: CASSQGDRANYGYTF

clone_size: -
d_call: -
v_call: TRBV29-1
j_call: TRBJ2-1
cdr3_nt: TGCAGCGTTGAACCGACAGGTAATGAGCAGTTCTTC
cdr3_aa: CSVEPTGNEQFF

clone_size: few
d_call: -
v_call: TRBV30
j_call: TRBJ1-2
cdr3_nt: TGTGCCTGGAGTGTAACCAGGGGAGGCTACACCTTC
cdr3_aa: CAWSVTRGGYTF

clone_size: once
d_call: -
v_call: TRBV4-2
j_call: TRBJ2-6
cdr3_nt: TGTGCCAGCAGCCAGTCCGGGGGGCGCGCTGGGGCCAACGTCCTGACTTTC
cdr3_aa: CASSQSGGRAGANVLTF

clone_size: -
d_call: TRBD2
v_call: TRBV6-1
j_call: TRBJ2-2
cdr3_nt: TGTGCCAGCAAGCCGGGGGGCACCGGGGAGCTGTTTTTT
cdr3_aa: CASKPGGTGELFF

clone_size: -
d_call: -
v_call: TRBV27
j_call: TRBJ2-3
cdr3_nt: TGTGCCAGCACCCCGGAGGGGTTTTGGGGCACAGATACGCAGTATTTT
cdr3_aa: CASTPEGFWGTDTQYF

clone_size: -
d_call: -
v_call: TRBV10-3
j_call: TRBJ1-2
cdr3_nt: TGTGCCATCAGCGCAGGGACGGAAGGCTACACCTTC
cdr3_aa: CAISAGTEGYTF

clone_size: -
d_call: -
v_call: TRBV4-1
j_call: TRBJ1-2
cdr3_nt: TGCGCCAGCAGCCAACCTACCAGGGGAAGGAACTATGGCTACACCTTC
cdr3_aa: CASSQPTRGRNYGYTF

clone_size: once
d_call: -
v_call: TRBV12-5
j_call: TRBJ2-1
cdr3_nt: TGTGCTAGTGGTTTGTTCTCCGGGACCGCGACGTACAATGAGCAGTTCTTC
cdr3_aa: CASGLFSGTATYNEQFF

clone_size: -
d_call: -
v_call: TRBV29-1
j_call: TRBJ2-2
cdr3_nt: TGCAGCGTTGTCGGGGAAAACGCGAACACCGGGGAGCTGTTTTTT
cdr3_aa: CSVVGENANTGELFF

clone_size: -
d_call: -
v_call: TRBV30
j_call: TRBJ1-3
cdr3_nt: TGTGCCTGGAGCTTTGGAGTGTCCAGCTCTGGAAACACCATATATTTT
cdr3_aa: CAWSFGVSSSGNTIYF

clone_size: -
d_call: TRBD1
v_call: TRBV5-1
j_call: TRBJ1-6
cdr3_nt: TGCGCCAGCAGCCCGGTACAGGGGGACAATTCACCCCTCCACTTT
cdr3_aa: CASSPVQGDNSPLHF

clone_size: -
d_call: TRBD1
v_call: TRBV7-3
j_call: TRBJ2-5
cdr3_nt: TGTGCCAGCAGCTTACGGGGACAGGGTGAGGAGACCCAGTACTTC
cdr3_aa: CASSLRGQGEETQYF

clone_size: -
d_call: -
v_call: TRBV2
j_call: TRBJ2-5
cdr3_nt: TGTGCCAGCCTCGGGGGGCAGGAGACCCAGTACTTC
cdr3_aa: CASLGGQETQYF

clone_size: -
d_call: -
v_call: TRBV7-9
j_call: TRBJ2-7
cdr3_nt: TGTGCCAGCAGCTTAGGGGCTAGATCAGCCTACGAGCAGTACTTC
cdr3_aa: CASSLGARSAYEQYF

clone_size: few
d_call: -
v_call: TRBV19
j_call: TRBJ2-1
cdr3_nt: TGTGCCAGTAGTCGGGGAGGAACCGGAGGGTATGAGCAGTTCTTC
cdr3_aa: CASSRGGTGGYEQFF